Sequencing of this T cell receptor (beta chain) was carried out in a study of cytomegalovirus exposure and HLA in healthy donors (TCRdb year 2017). About the investigation overall: According to an earlier analysis of a few hundred of the donors, some 170 million T cells yielded 90 million to 130 million unique TCR beta sequences and roughly 280 Gb of sequence data. A later genetic analysis took genome-wide SNP genotypes for about 60% of the roughly 670 donors and used that subset as a discovery cohort. The study was designed to test whether signatures of past pathogen exposure could be identified by cataloging public T cell receptors. Of the roughly 400 genotyped donors, approximately 80% fell in the genetic ancestry cluster associated with self-reported Caucasian donors. A separate validation cohort of about 110 different subjects was used in addition to the roughly 700-subject first cohort. High-throughput TCR immunosequencing, statistical association of individual TCRs with disease status, and machine learning were combined to predict cytomegalovirus infection status. Rather than using new phenotypic data, the later analysis identified candidate immune exposures from TCR beta sequences and from how often those sequences occurred across donors. An early release covering about 600 HLA-typed donors comprised roughly 300 gigabases of sequencing data and roughly 86 million unique TCR sequences. Several DR-DQ haplotypes were treated as single units for association and clustering because of strong linkage in the cohort. The T cell repertoires of several hundred subjects were profiled by immunosequencing and related to cytomegalovirus serostatus. In a later analysis, previously published TCR beta repertoires from 666 donors were re-analyzed and high-resolution HLA genotyping was added so that TCR occurrence patterns could be studied. Donor age, sex, ethnicity and CMV serostatus were compiled together with the repertoire data. An earlier analysis of roughly 600 of the donors used high-throughput TCR beta sequencing to judge whether each TCR beta V gene segment behaved as functional or pseudogenic. The number of typed donors differed by locus: about 620-640 for A, B, C, DRB1 and DQB1; some 500 for DQA1; 606 for DPA1; and about 450 for DPB1. HLA typing covered class I and class II loci at four-digit resolution. Across about 380 genotyped donors of the cohort, an average of roughly 250,000 unique TCR beta nucleotide sequences per donor were sequenced, and approximately 19% of those sequences were non-productive. Every discovery cohort repertoire had been produced on one sequencing platform. What the work shows at the level of the full study, not this receptor alone: In vitro tests confirmed that a few of the cytomegalovirus-associated TCR beta chains recognize cytomegalovirus antigens. Assigning TCR associations to individual alleles was difficult when HLA alleles, especially DR and DQ, strongly co-occurred. In a later analysis, the rate of TCR association differed among HLA loci, with DRB1 alleles having the most associated TCRs and HLA-C alleles having the fewest. A cluster of highly shared sequence variants was judged likely to be a technical artifact of the sequencing pipeline. Because counts were too low, about 18 rarely observed V segments, including chromosome 9 orphons, were excluded from the earlier analysis of fewer than 650 of the donors. At a false discovery rate of 0.05, a later analysis linked 16,951 TCR beta sequences to specific HLA alleles. In an earlier analysis of fewer than 700 of the donors, most TCR beta V segments appeared in productive rearrangements about 90% or about 30% of the time, broadly matching IMGT annotations. In a later analysis, most CMV-associated TCR beta chains were found to appear HLA-restricted, with HLA associations seemingly driven largely by CMV exposure. Several of the top co-occurrence clusters appeared to be linked to parvovirus B19, influenza, CMV and Epstein-Barr virus, according to a later analysis. The authors suggested that the approach could potentially be generalized to other disease states and immunological phenotypes. According to a later genetic analysis, donors in an Asian-associated ancestry cluster had fewer N-insertions in productive TCRs than the approximately 710-donor mean. An association between a missense DCLRE1C variant and V-gene and J-gene trimming of TCR beta chains was found in a later genetic analysis and replicated in an independent cohort. Roughly uniform sequencing depth across donors was assumed in presence/absence analyses, although this assumption may not hold. Some IMGT-functional V segments, including TRBV6-2 and TRBV6-3, could not be distinguished by the 87-base-pair reads and were therefore excluded. For the cohort, immune exposure information was limited to CMV serostatus. A total of 150 or so TCR beta chains were listed by the study as associated with cytomegalovirus. In a later analysis, HLA-associated TCR beta chains were found to be more clonally expanded and to have lower generation probabilities than equally common non-associated chains. In both the original and validation cohorts, the classifier was reported to diagnose cytomegalovirus status with high specificity and sensitivity. A further reported finding was that TCR beta sequences accurately predicted the HLA-A and HLA-B alleles for most subjects in the first cohort. The cohort was sequenced for TCR beta chains only, and without alpha or paired-chain data the features that could be detected were limited. Most TCR sequences were observed very rarely across donors, whereas some public TCRs were present in many individuals. Correlated functional status among segregating V segments might be attributable to linkage disequilibrium, but an unknown experimental factor could not be ruled out. Because HLA typing was unavailable for some donors at each locus, only the typed subset was used in association tests.

The germline V gene provides CDR1 KGHSY and CDR2 FQNENV. The CDR3 holds 14 amino acids from the cysteine to the phenylalanine. Just CDR3 DNA is preserved here, 42 bases in frame from base 1. Trimming at the junction amounts to 4 bases on V and 3 bases on J, and the germline ends lie 13 bases apart. The library was made by the immunoSEQ multiplex PCR assay. The multiplex PCR relied on a mix of 60 forward primers for TCR Vbeta segments and 13 reverse primers for TCR Jbeta segments. A multiplex PCR assay on genomic DNA amplified the CDR3 region of rearranged TCR beta genes. The amplified TCR beta libraries were sequenced on the Illumina HiSeq System as 87-base-pair reads. The source study handled its data this way. In a later analysis, around 80 million unique TCR beta chains were counted across the 650 to 700 repertoires, and about 10 million of these chains were shared by at least two donors. A nearest-neighbor algorithm error-corrected the raw reads and collapsed the reads into unique sequences, merging closely related sequences to remove PCR and sequencing errors. Alignment of CDR3 sequences to IMGT reference sequences was used to assign V, D and J gene segments. Each retained sequence needed at least a six-nucleotide match to both a V gene segment and a J gene segment. Rearrangements were called productive when the CDR3 lacked stop codons and stayed in frame with V and J; all others were non-productive. Following IMGT convention, CDR3 was defined as the stretch from the second conserved V-encoded cysteine to the conserved J-encoded phenylalanine. Sequences without an unambiguous match to a single V gene segment were excluded from the earlier analysis of approximately 560 of the donors. In an earlier analysis of 587 of the donors, a V segment was called functional when productive rearrangements were above 56.7%, and segregating when the standard deviation between donors exceeded 5%. A statistical classification framework was built for diagnosing cytomegalovirus status from the catalog of TCR beta chain sequences. V and J gene assignment, in a later analysis, came from comparing TCR nucleotide sequences with IMGT/GENE-DB human TR gene sequences. Using the TCRdist pipeline, a later analysis assigned CDR3 sequences along with most-parsimonious VDJ recombination scenarios. A later analysis defined each TCR beta chain by its CDR3 amino acid sequence plus V-gene family, and excluded reads lacking a unique V-gene family. In a later analysis, a few hundred highly shared, low-generation-probability nucleotide sequences were removed to address suspected cross-contamination and a sequencing artifact. In a later analysis, a clonal expansion index for each public chain was calculated from normalized within-repertoire ranks of inferred template counts. A later analysis computed generation probabilities with a VDJ recombination model fitted to out-of-frame rearrangements, and checked the results against IGoR. Hypergeometric tests were used in a later analysis to score TCR-TCR, TCR-HLA and TCR-CMV co-occurrence, with a repertoire-size bias correction applied to the TCR pairs. False discovery rates were estimated in a later analysis by permuting HLA or CMV assignments 20 times. In a later analysis, co-occurring TCRs were grouped with DBSCAN, and TCRdist sequence similarity was added when clustering was performed within HLA-allele-positive subsets. Co-occurrence clustering excluded repertoires with fewer than 30,000 or more than 120,000 public chains, plus five with anomalous nucleotide sharing. Not all clones reach the TCRdb copy of this immuneACCESS table, which keeps in-frame sequences only. Checked studies attribute under half of the gap to unresolved V genes and leave the rest unexplained. V and J calls and clone size are given by that table; D and trimming were obtained from the DNA. The sample records about 97,000 clones, 73% of which are singletons. Over 3% of the sample is held by the ten biggest clonotypes.

This clone has a handful of counts. Its cognate antigen has yet to be identified. Per-base quality was not reported, and no clone a single base away is much larger than it. In total, just over 650 healthy bone marrow donors made up the cohort. All cohort members were sampled while nominally healthy, although unrecorded immune exposures were likely present. The donor was CMV seronegative and was included in the group of a few hundred seronegative cohort members. Each donor provided a peripheral blood sample, and peripheral blood mononuclear cells were used for TCR beta sequencing. The Qiagen DNeasy Blood Extraction Kit was used to extract genomic DNA from the blood cell samples.

The sample comprised PBMCs. The sequence links TRBV16 to TRBJ2-7; the D gene is possibly TRBD2, with 6 bases matching. The TCR sequence derives from a man in his forties in good health and CMV-seronegative. The bases are TGTGCCAGCAGCCCAAGCGGGTTCTACTACGAGCAGTACTTC. Its protein reads: CASSPSGFYYEQYF.